The 30 T cell receptor beta chains in this list originate from one sample, sequenced in a study of Ad26.COV2.S vaccination and SARS-CoV-2 variants. Treatment reported: 15 to 20 received Ad26.COV2.S at low or high dose, single or two shots; about 5 received placebo; per-sample allocation not given. Specimens were obtained on day 63 following the first vaccine or placebo injection. TCRdb keeps only in-frame clones here, not all; method: immunoSEQ multiplex PCR. The sample contains roughly 680,000 clones, roughly 90% of which appear only once. The material sequenced was peripheral blood, taken in a trial of Ad26.COV2.S vaccine versus placebo. These receptor sequences come from a person aged 18-60 years who received the Ad26.COV2.S COVID-19 vaccine or a placebo.

The chain combines TRBV5-6 with TRBJ2-3; D possibly corresponds to TRBD1 (6 bases). The germline V gene has CDR1 SGHDT and CDR2 YYEEEE. With 4 bases removed from V and 1 base from J, the gap between germline ends came to 16 bases. The CDR3 loop spans 16 amino acids. The CDR3 reads CASSQGTRIRTDTQYF. The DNA for the CDR3 is TGTGCCAGCAGCCAGGGGACCCGGATCCGCACAGATACGCAGTATTTT.

This chain links TRBV19 with TRBJ2-1, with 12 bases fitting TRBD2. This CDR3 contains 15 residues. V gave up 9 bases and J gave up 4 bases; unmatched junction bases: 7. Germline V lookup: CDR1 LNHDA, CDR2 SQIVND (reference sequence). The CDR3 sequence: CASVPGTSGYNEQFF. CDR3 nucleotide sequence: TGTGCCAGCGTACCCGGGACTAGCGGGTACAATGAGCAGTTCTTC.

V is TRBV6-2 or TRBV6-3 and J is TRBJ2-7; D ambiguous. Germline loops: CDR1 MNHEY, CDR2 SVGEGT. Trimming stripped 0 bases from V and 6 bases from J, with 6 bases between. The CDR3 contains 12 residues. The CDR3, as DNA: TGTGCCAGCAGTTACTCGATATCCGAGCAGTACTTC. Its translation: CASSYSISEQYF.

The gene calls are TRBV27 and TRBJ1-1; D unclear. V shed 8 bases and J shed 0 bases, with 10 bases lying between them. CDR1 and CDR2 from the germline V gene are MNHEY and SMNVEV (reference sequence). The CDR3 totals 13 residues. The CDR3 DNA reads as TGTGCCAGCGCCGTATCTTTGAACACTGAAGCTTTCTTT. Amino acids: CASAVSLNTEAFF.

J is TRBJ1-1 and V is TRBV5-1; TRBD1 is a possible D gene (5 bases). From germline, CDR1 is SGHRS and CDR2 YFSETQ. The V gene lost 3 bases and the J gene lost 0 bases, with 18 bases spanning the gap. This CDR3 is 17 amino acids long. The DNA of the CDR3 is TGCGCCAGCAGCTGGGGCTTGAGGGCAGCCGTGAACACTGAAGCTTTCTTT. Encoded protein: CASSWGLRAAVNTEAFF.

The gene calls are TRBV7-9 and TRBJ2-1; no clear D gene. CDR3 length equals 17 residues. Germline loops: CDR1 SEHNR, CDR2 FQNEAQ (reference sequence). V lost 4 bases, J lost 0 bases, and 16 bases lay in between. Here the CDR3 DNA reads TGTGCCAGCAGCTCCCCGACACCTTTAAGCTCCTACAATGAGCAGTTCTTC. Protein product: CASSSPTPLSSYNEQFF.

This clone was seen once. This chain connects TRBV7-8 to TRBJ2-7, with D hard to call. The germline V and J ends were trimmed by 3 bases and 0 bases, with 9 bases remaining between them. The V gene's germline CDR1 is SGHVS and CDR2 FQNEAQ. The CDR3 is 14 residues long. The chain's CDR3 is CASSFRPSSYEQYF. The CDR3 DNA sequence: TGTGCCAGCAGCTTCCGGCCGAGCTCCTACGAGCAGTACTTC.

DNA for the CDR3: TGTGCCAGCAGTGCCCTCACTAGCGGGAGACAGTTCTTC. Protein product: CASSALTSGRQFF. The chain is built from TRBV25-1 and TRBJ2-1; 11 bases are a match to TRBD2. Unmatched junction bases numbered 6, after V lost 4 bases and J lost 13 bases. The CDR3 is 13 amino acids. Germline loops: CDR1 MGHDK, CDR2 SYGVNS. Drawing the rest from reference TRBV25-1 and TRBJ2-1, the complete variable domain is EADIYQTPRYLVIGTGKKITLECSQTMGHDKMYWYQQDPGMELHLIHYSYGVNSTEKGDLSSESTVSRIRTEHFPLTLESARPSHTSQYLCASSALTSGRQFFGPGTRLTVL.

V is TRBV29-1 and J is TRBJ1-2; tentative D call: TRBD1 (6 bases). CDR1 and CDR2 (germline): SQVTM, ANQGSEA. The V and J ends lost 5 bases and 2 bases respectively, with 9 bases between them. This CDR3 has 12 residues. CDR3 nucleotide sequence: TGCAGCGTTAACCAGGGGAACTATGGCTACACCTTC. Amino acids: CSVNQGNYGYTF.

The genes are TRBV10-3 and TRBJ2-5, with 7 bases fitting TRBD2. CDR3 size: 17 residues. The ends lost 2 bases at V and 4 bases at J; junction bases unmatched: 13. CDR1 is ENHRY, CDR2 SYGVKD, per germline. The CDR3 here is CAISEGHPAGSGETQYF. The CDR3 DNA is TGTGCCATCAGTGAGGGTCACCCAGCGGGGTCTGGAGAGACCCAGTACTTC.

The chain is built from TRBV6-6 and TRBJ1-5; D call uncertain. CDR3 length: 13 amino acids. Trimming pared 5 bases from V and 7 bases from J, leaving 12 bases between. The germline V gene encodes CDR1 MNHNY and CDR2 SVGAGI (reference sequence). CDR3 protein: CASSPPGLQPQHF. In nucleotides, the CDR3 is TGTGCCAGCAGTCCCCCCGGGCTGCAGCCCCAGCATTTT.

This clone occurred once. The rearrangement joins TRBV7-6 to TRBJ1-6; D is ambiguous. Germline CDR1 SGHVS, CDR2 FNYEAQ. The CDR3 totals 14 residues. V was cut by 3 bases and J by 10 bases, with 13 bases left in between. CDR3 residues: CASSLEPISSPLHF. CDR3 DNA sequence: TGTGCCAGCAGCTTGGAACCTATTTCCTCACCCCTCCACTTT.

This chain links TRBV9 with TRBJ2-3; 7 nucleotides line up with TRBD2. V lost 0 bases to trimming and J lost 2 bases; unmatched junction nucleotides: 3. This CDR3 contains 15 residues. Germline V gives CDR1 SGDLS, CDR2 YYNGEE. CDR3 residues: CASSVDGGITDTQYF. The DNA for the CDR3 is TGTGCCAGCAGCGTAGACGGGGGGATCACAGATACGCAGTATTTT.

In this sample, this clone turned up once. V and J are TRBV6-5 and TRBJ2-2; 7 nucleotides line up with TRBD2. Germline V CDR1 and CDR2: MNHEY, SVGAGI. The junction had 2 bases not matched to a gene; V was cut back by 6 bases and J by 4 bases. The CDR3 runs to 13 residues. The CDR3 spells CASRAGLTGELFF. The CDR3 DNA reads as TGTGCCAGCAGAGCGGGACTCACCGGGGAGCTGTTTTTT.

The chain is built from TRBV27 and TRBJ1-5; no reliable D call. CDR3 length equals 13 residues. Germline V lookup: CDR1 MNHEY, CDR2 SMNVEV (reference sequence). Trimming took off 4 bases at V and 6 bases at J, with 10 bases between the two ends. CDR3 nucleotide sequence: TGTGCCAGCAGTTCCGGGATGGGTCAGCCCCAGCATTTT. Translating gives CASSSGMGQPQHF.

Comments on this clone: This may come from a read error, since a much larger clone is one base off. This sequence joins TRBV7-2 and TRBJ1-5; 8 bases line up with TRBD1. Germline trimming cut 4 bases from V and 2 bases from J; bases unmatched to any gene: 1. CDR1 is SGHTA, CDR2 FQGNSA, per germline. The CDR3 length is 14 residues. CDR3 nucleotides: TGTGCCAGCAGCTCGACAGGGGGCAATCAGCCCCAGCATTTT. It yields the protein CASSSTGGNQPQHF.

This CDR3 is CASSQDPHLGYNSPLHF. Written as DNA, the CDR3 is TGTGCCAGCAGCCAAGACCCACACTTGGGCTATAATTCACCCCTCCACTTT. The rearrangement uses TRBV14 and TRBJ1-6; D unresolved. V was cut by 0 bases and J by 3 bases, with 12 bases left in between. The CDR3 length is 17 residues. Looked up from germline, CDR1 is SGHDN and CDR2 is FVKESK. Full variable domain (rest looked up from reference TRBV14 and TRBJ1-6): EAGVTQFPSHSVIEKGQTVTLRCDPISGHDNLYWYRRVMGKEIKFLLHFVKESKQDESGMPNNRFLAERTGGTYSTLKVQPAELEDSGVYFCASSQDPHLGYNSPLHFGNGTRLTVT.

The chain employs TRBV7-2 and TRBJ2-1; the match to TRBD2 covers 9 bases. V was pared by 1 base and J by 3 bases, with 4 bases of the junction left unmatched. The CDR3 consists of 16 residues. CDR1 and CDR2 (germline): SGHTA, FQGNSA. CDR3 in amino acids: CASSLDSGGYYNEQFF. The CDR3 DNA is TGTGCCAGCAGCTTAGATAGCGGGGGATACTACAATGAGCAGTTCTTC.

V gene TRBV30 combines with J gene TRBJ2-4, with 9 bases identical to TRBD1. Germline assignment: CDR1 GTSNPN and CDR2 SVGIG (reference sequence). The V gene end was trimmed by 0 bases and the J gene end by 6 bases; junction bases not matched to a gene: 9. The CDR3 sequence is 16 residues long. The CDR3 loop is CAWSVGTGRWGNIQYF. The CDR3 nucleotides read TGTGCCTGGAGTGTGGGGACAGGGAGGTGGGGAAACATTCAGTACTTC.

The chain has TRBV5-1 and TRBJ2-7, with 9 bases that match TRBD1. This CDR3 has 13 amino acids. Germline V gene data show CDR1 as SGHRS and CDR2 as YFSETQ. V was clipped by 6 bases and J by 4 bases; unmatched bases: 5. CDR3 amino acids: CASTPGTGYEQYF. DNA of the CDR3: TGCGCCAGCACCCCCGGGACAGGGTACGAGCAGTACTTC.

The chain is built from TRBV6-5 and TRBJ1-2, with 9 nucleotides matching TRBD1. The germline V gene encodes CDR1 MNHEY and CDR2 SVGAGI. The CDR3 has 12 residues. The J segment lost 8 bases and the V segment lost 6 bases, leaving 4 bases of the junction unmatched. The CDR3 DNA sequence: TGTGCCAGCAGAGGGACAGGGTGGGGCTACACCTTC. Its translation is CASRGTGWGYTF.

Notes on this clone: The same CDR3 is also encoded by other DNA sequences in this sample. The chain employs TRBV19 and TRBJ1-2; unclear D gene. The CDR3 totals 12 residues. The V end lost 2 bases, the J end lost 8 bases, and 9 bases lay between the germline ends. Germline V lookup: CDR1 LNHDA, CDR2 SQIVND (reference sequence). The CDR3 spells CASSISGYGYTF. For the CDR3, the DNA is TGTGCCAGTAGTATATCAGGTTACGGCTACACCTTC.

V is TRBV7-9 and J is TRBJ1-1; a possible D gene is TRBD1 (6 bases). Between the trimmed V and J ends, which lost 3 bases and 13 bases, there was a span of 18 bases. Germline V gene lookup returns CDR1 SEHNR and CDR2 FQNEAQ (reference sequence). This CDR3 spans 13 amino acids. This CDR3 reads CASSFLTRDIGFF. The CDR3 bases are TGTGCCAGCAGCTTTCTGACCCGGGACATAGGTTTCTTT.

V and J are TRBV10-3 and TRBJ1-5; TRBD1 might be the D (5 bases). CDR1 ENHRY and CDR2 SYGVKD come from the germline V gene. This CDR3 is built from 15 residues. V shed 2 bases and J shed 9 bases, with 17 bases lying between them. CDR3 residues: CAISEDFEGFPPQHF. The DNA for the CDR3 is TGTGCCATCAGTGAGGACTTCGAGGGGTTCCCGCCCCAGCATTTT.

This chain links TRBV19 with TRBJ2-2; maybe TRBD1 (5 bases). The CDR3 covers 14 residues. Germline loops: CDR1 LNHDA, CDR2 SQIVND (reference sequence). V was trimmed by 3 bases and J by 1 base, leaving 6 bases between them. The CDR3 coding sequence is TGTGCCAGTAGTATTGGACAGAACACCGGGGAGCTGTTTTTT. It codes for CASSIGQNTGELFF. The full variable domain, its missing parts supplied by reference TRBV19 and TRBJ2-2, is DGGITQSPKYLFRKEGQNVTLSCEQNLNHDAMYWYRQDPGQGLRLIYYSQIVNDFQKGDIAEGYSVSREKKESFPLTVTSAQKNPTAFYLCASSIGQNTGELFFGEGSRLTVL.

In this sample, this clone turned up a few times. The V gene is TRBV5-4, the J gene TRBJ1-2, with TRBD1 matching over 8 bases. The length of the CDR3 is 15 residues. After removal of 0 bases from V and 8 bases from J, the junction contained 9 bases not matched to a gene. Germline CDR1 reads SGHNT; CDR2 reads YYREEE (reference sequence). CDR3 sequence reads: CASSLGGQGPRGYTF. The CDR3 coding sequence is TGTGCCAGCAGCTTGGGAGGACAGGGCCCGAGGGGCTACACCTTC.

The gene calls are TRBV2 and TRBJ2-7; D uncertain. Trimming took off 4 bases at V and 3 bases at J, with 10 bases between the two ends. From germline, CDR1 is SNHLY and CDR2 FYNNEI. CDR3 length equals 13 residues. CDR3 coding DNA: TGTGCCAGCAGTGTGGGTCCGATCTACGAGCAGTACTTC. Translation: CASSVGPIYEQYF.

The V and J genes are TRBV9 and TRBJ2-5, with 11 positions matching TRBD1. This CDR3 is 13 amino acids long. The J segment lost 5 bases and the V segment lost 3 bases, leaving 0 bases of the junction unmatched. In germline, CDR1 is SGDLS, CDR2 YYNGEE. Here the CDR3 DNA reads TGTGCCAGCAGCGGGGACAGGGGGGAGACCCAGTACTTC. This gives the protein CASSGDRGETQYF. The variable domain in full, completed from reference TRBV9 and TRBJ2-5, reads DSGVTQTPKHLITATGQRVTLRCSPRSGDLSVYWYQQSLDQGLQFLIQYYNGEERAKGNILERFSAQQFPDLHSELNLSSLELGDSALYFCASSGDRGETQYFGPGTRLLVL.

The table lists this clone with a few counts. The chain uses TRBV10-3 and TRBJ1-5, with TRBD1 matching 7 bases. Germline V gene lookup returns CDR1 ENHRY and CDR2 SYGVKD. Losses at the gene ends were 6 bases for V and 6 bases for J; bases not matched to a gene: 8. The CDR3 has 14 residues. In nucleotides, the CDR3 is TGTGCCATCAGGGCAACAGGGGAGGGTCAGCCCCAGCATTTT. Translation: CAIRATGEGQPQHF.

This clone was seen repeatedly, ten times or more. This chain links TRBV27 with TRBJ1-5, with TRBD1 matching 7 bases. Germline lookup yields CDR1 MNHEY and CDR2 SMNVEV (reference sequence). V trimming: 4 bases; J trimming: 4 bases; junction bases outside the gene matches: 10. This CDR3 is built from 16 residues. CDR3 amino acids: CASSSGGGQPNQPQHF. In nucleotides, the CDR3 is TGTGCCAGCAGTTCCGGAGGGGGACAGCCAAATCAGCCCCAGCATTTT.